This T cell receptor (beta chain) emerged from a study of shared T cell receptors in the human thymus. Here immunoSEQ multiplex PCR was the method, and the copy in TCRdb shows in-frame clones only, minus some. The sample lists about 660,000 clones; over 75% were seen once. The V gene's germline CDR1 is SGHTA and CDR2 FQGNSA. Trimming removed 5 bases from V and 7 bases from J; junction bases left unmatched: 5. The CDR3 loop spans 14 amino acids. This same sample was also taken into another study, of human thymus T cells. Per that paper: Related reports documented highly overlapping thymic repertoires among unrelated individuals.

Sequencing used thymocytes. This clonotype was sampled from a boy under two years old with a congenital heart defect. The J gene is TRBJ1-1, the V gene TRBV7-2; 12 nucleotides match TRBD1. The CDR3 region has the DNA TGTGCCAGCAGCACCCGGGACAGGGGGCTTGAAGCTTTCTTT. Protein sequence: CASSTRDRGLEAFF. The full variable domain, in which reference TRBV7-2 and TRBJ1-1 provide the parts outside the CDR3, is GAGVSQSPSNKVTEKGKDVELRCDPISGHTALYWYRQSLGQGLEFLIYFQGNSAPDKSGLPSDRFSAERTGGSVSTLTIQRTQQEDSAVYLCASSTRDRGLEAFFGQGTRLTVV.